Below, 3 T cell receptor beta chains from the same sample are listed, as sequenced in a study of response to subunit inactivated influenza vaccine. TCRdb itself ran the RT-PCR reads through MiXCR, one entry per CDR3 protein. There are roughly 700,000 distinct CDR3 sequences in the sample; around 13% occur only once, and 5.5% to 8% lies in the top ten. The sequencing used PBMCs from blood, collected roughly 2 weeks before vaccination. The source of these receptors is a man between 45 and 60 years old who received an inactivated influenza vaccine.

This clonotype was seen a few times. This chain links TRBV29-1 with TRBJ2-2, with D tentatively TRBD1 or TRBD2 (5 bases each). Trimming stripped 3 bases from V and 4 bases from J, with 9 bases between. The CDR3 sequence is 13 residues long. Germline V gene lookup returns CDR1 SQVTM and CDR2 ANQGSEA. Here the CDR3 DNA reads TGCAGCGTTGACGAGGGGAGCACCGGGGAGCTGTTTTTT. This codes for CSVDEGSTGELFF.

V usage is TRBV12-3 or TRBV12-4 and J usage is TRBJ1-5, with D perhaps TRBD1 (6 bases). CDR3 size: 17 residues. Trimming took 5 bases from V and 5 from J, leaving 22 bases between them. CDR3 DNA: TGTGCCAGCAGTACTGGGACACTCGCCGAGGACGATCAGCCCCAGCATTTT. It encodes CASSTGTLAEDDQPQHF.

This clonotype was picked up a small number of times. The rearrangement uses TRBV15 and TRBJ2-1; D remains unclear. Germline CDR1 is LNHNV and CDR2 is YYDKDF (reference sequence). CDR3 length: 14 residues. V was cut by 1 base and J by 9 bases, with 13 bases left in between. In nucleotides, the CDR3 is TGTGCCACCAGCAGAGTTCTATCGCGAGGTGAGCAGTTCTTC. It is translated as CATSRVLSRGEQFF.